The text below deals with one TCR beta chain. Other DNA sequences in this sample translate to the same CDR3. The sample originates from a study of T cell responses to AZD1222 COVID-19 vaccine. The CDR3 extends over 12 amino acids. Trimming left V 5 bases short and J 7 bases short, with 11 bases between. From germline, CDR1 is MNHEY and CDR2 SVGAGI. Clones were sequenced by immunoSEQ multiplex PCR, and TCRdb holds only the in-frame ones, with some missing. The sample lists 120,000 or so clones, roughly 93% occurring once. The sequence came from an adult in good health. The source material was peripheral blood, sampled on day 0 of AZD1222 vaccination. The rearrangement joins TRBV6-5 to TRBJ1-1, with a tentative D call TRBD1 (5 bases). CDR3 nucleotides: TGTGCCAGCAGTCCAAGGGGAGGTGAAGCTTTCTTT. Translating gives CASSPRGGEAFF.